This T cell receptor beta chain stems from a study of spatial heterogeneity in lung cancer. Notes on the study in general: Ubiquitous expanded tumor TCRs were seen in blood more at resection than at follow-up.

Worth noting for this clonotype: What it binds is not known.

The CDR3 spans 15 residues. Trimming took 0 bases from V and 0 from J, leaving 7 bases between them. Germline CDR1 SGDLS, CDR2 YYNGEE. TCRdb reprocessed the 5' RACE reads with MiXCR, giving one entry per CDR3 protein. The table records about 110,000 distinct CDR3 sequences, 9.5% to 14% of them present only once. Regarding time point: blood at routine non-recurrence follow-up after resection. Whole RNA was taken from tumor, nontumor lung or frozen PBMC; it was then sequenced unsorted. The V and J genes are TRBV9 and TRBJ1-5, with D possibly TRBD1 on 6 matching bases. The sequence came from a female donor with early-stage non-small cell lung cancer. Sequencing was performed on PBMCs, taken at follow-up. The CDR3 coding sequence is TGTGCCAGCAGCGTAGGGACAGCTAGCAATCAGCCCCAGCATTTT. Protein product: CASSVGTASNQPQHF.